A selection of T cell receptor beta chains follows, all from one sample in a study of Ad26.COV2.S vaccination and SARS-CoV-2 variants. Data came from immunoSEQ multiplex PCR; TCRdb stores just in-frame clones and leaves some out. The sample holds hundreds of thousands of clones; around 90% are singletons and the top ten take 12%. The material sequenced was peripheral blood, taken in a trial of Ad26.COV2.S vaccine versus placebo. Source of these receptors: a person aged 18-60 years who received the Ad26.COV2.S COVID-19 vaccine or a placebo. Each CDR3 is given with its conserved first and last residue. The D gene is left open where the match is weak. Clone size is stated in some rows and not others, as once, few, many or a class when expanded.

v_gene: TRBV9; abundance: NA; d_gene: NA; j_gene: TRBJ1-4; CDR3nt: TGTGCCAGCAGCGTAGCGGCTGGGGAAAAACTGTTTTTT; CDR3aa: CASSVAAGEKLFF
v_gene: TRBV5-5; abundance: NA; d_gene: NA; j_gene: TRBJ1-3; CDR3nt: TGTGCCAGCAGCTTGGAGGGGCTCTCTGGAAACACCATATATTTT; CDR3aa: CASSLEGLSGNTIYF
v_gene: TRBV2; abundance: NA; d_gene: TRBD2; j_gene: TRBJ2-7; CDR3nt: TGTGCCAGCATCCCTAGGACTAGTCGGTACGAGCAGTACTTC; CDR3aa: CASIPRTSRYEQYF
v_gene: TRBV10-2; abundance: NA; d_gene: TRBD1; j_gene: TRBJ1-6; CDR3nt: TGCGCCAGCAGTGCTCCGGGACAGGGCAGTTCACCCCTCCACTTT; CDR3aa: CASSAPGQGSSPLHF
v_gene: TRBV4-1; abundance: NA; d_gene: TRBD2; j_gene: TRBJ2-1; CDR3nt: TGCGCCAGCAGCCAAGAACAGGGGCTAGCGGGAGTGGGTGAGCAGTTCTTC; CDR3aa: CASSQEQGLAGVGEQFF
v_gene: TRBV30; abundance: NA; d_gene: TRBD1; j_gene: TRBJ1-1; CDR3nt: TGTGCCTGGAGTCCCGGACAGGATCGAGCTTTCTTT; CDR3aa: CAWSPGQDRAFF
v_gene: TRBV15; abundance: NA; d_gene: TRBD1; j_gene: TRBJ2-1; CDR3nt: TGTGCCACCAGCAGAGATAAACTGAGACAGGGGGCTGTAGGGCAGTTCTTC; CDR3aa: CATSRDKLRQGAVGQFF
v_gene: TRBV5-1; abundance: few; d_gene: TRBD1; j_gene: TRBJ2-7; CDR3nt: TGCGCCAGCAGCCTTGGGACTGGACAGGGCCACGAGCAGTACTTC; CDR3aa: CASSLGTGQGHEQYF
v_gene: TRBV15; abundance: NA; d_gene: NA; j_gene: TRBJ1-5; CDR3nt: TGTGCCACCAGCAGCACAATTCGCAGGGTAGATCAGCCCCAGCATTTT; CDR3aa: CATSSTIRRVDQPQHF
v_gene: TRBV12-5; abundance: NA; d_gene: NA; j_gene: TRBJ1-3; CDR3nt: TGTGCTAGTGGTTCAGGGACGGGCGACACCATATATTTT; CDR3aa: CASGSGTGDTIYF
v_gene: TRBV5-8; abundance: NA; d_gene: TRBD1; j_gene: TRBJ2-1; CDR3nt: TGTGCCAGCAGCCTAATACGTACAGGGGCTGTAATGGAGTTCTTC; CDR3aa: CASSLIRTGAVMEFF
v_gene: TRBV19; abundance: NA; d_gene: NA; j_gene: TRBJ2-2; CDR3nt: TGTGCCAGTAGTACCCTGGCAGCTAACACCGGGGAGCTGTTTTTT; CDR3aa: CASSTLAANTGELFF
v_gene: TRBV30; abundance: NA; d_gene: NA; j_gene: TRBJ2-2; CDR3nt: TGTGCCTGGAGTACAGGGCTCGGGGAGCTGTTTTTT; CDR3aa: CAWSTGLGELFF
v_gene: TRBV7-9; abundance: NA; d_gene: NA; j_gene: TRBJ2-4; CDR3nt: TGTGCCAGCAGCCAGCAGGGTGATCAGCGCGGGTACTTC; CDR3aa: CASSQQGDQRGYF
v_gene: TRBV5-8; abundance: NA; d_gene: TRBD2; j_gene: TRBJ2-3; CDR3nt: TGTGCCAGCAGCTCGGAGGGGGGACTAGCGTCCACAGATACGCAGTATTTT; CDR3aa: CASSSEGGLASTDTQYF
v_gene: TRBV9; abundance: NA; d_gene: TRBD2; j_gene: TRBJ2-1; CDR3nt: TGTGCCAGCAGTAAACCAGGGACTACCCTTGGCCCCTACAATGAGCAGTTCTTC; CDR3aa: CASSKPGTTLGPYNEQFF
v_gene: TRBV30; abundance: NA; d_gene: NA; j_gene: TRBJ2-5; CDR3nt: TGTGCCTGGAGTGCCCCTGCCGAGACCCAGTACTTC; CDR3aa: CAWSAPAETQYF
v_gene: TRBV4-3; abundance: once; d_gene: NA; j_gene: TRBJ2-6; CDR3nt: TGCGCCAGCGGACAAGATTCCTCTGGGGCCAACGTCCTGACTTTC; CDR3aa: CASGQDSSGANVLTF
v_gene: TRBV7-2; abundance: once; d_gene: TRBD2; j_gene: TRBJ2-7; CDR3nt: TGTGCCAGCAGCTTCCTGAGGGAGGGCGAGCAGTACTTC; CDR3aa: CASSFLREGEQYF
v_gene: TRBV28; abundance: NA; d_gene: NA; j_gene: TRBJ1-2; CDR3nt: TGTGCCAGCAGTTTATTGCCGGGACAAGGTAGCGGCTATGGCTACACCTTC; CDR3aa: CASSLLPGQGSGYGYTF
v_gene: TRBV19; abundance: NA; d_gene: NA; j_gene: TRBJ1-2; CDR3nt: TGTGCCAGTAGTATTGAGGTAGACTATGGCTACACCTTC; CDR3aa: CASSIEVDYGYTF
v_gene: TRBV29-1; abundance: NA; d_gene: NA; j_gene: TRBJ1-5; CDR3nt: TGCAGCGTTGATACGGCAGGGTGTCCGCAGCCCAATCAGCCCCAGCATTTT; CDR3aa: CSVDTAGCPQPNQPQHF
v_gene: TRBV7-3; abundance: NA; d_gene: NA; j_gene: TRBJ2-3; CDR3nt: TGTGCCAGCAGTATGACTGGAGACACAGATACGCAGTATTTT; CDR3aa: CASSMTGDTDTQYF
v_gene: TRBV6-5; abundance: NA; d_gene: NA; j_gene: TRBJ2-4; CDR3nt: TGTGCCAGCAGCCTACTGACAGCCAAAAACATTCAGTACTTC; CDR3aa: CASSLLTAKNIQYF
v_gene: TRBV7-3; abundance: NA; d_gene: TRBD2; j_gene: TRBJ2-5; CDR3nt: TGTGCCAGCAGCTCGGGACTAGGGGAAGAGACCCAGTACTTC; CDR3aa: CASSSGLGEETQYF
v_gene: TRBV28; abundance: NA; d_gene: NA; j_gene: TRBJ2-7; CDR3nt: TGTGCCAGCAGTTTATACGGGAAGCCTCCCTACGAGCAGTACTTC; CDR3aa: CASSLYGKPPYEQYF
v_gene: TRBV28; abundance: NA; d_gene: TRBD2; j_gene: TRBJ2-2; CDR3nt: TGTGCCAGCAGTTTACGGACTAGCGCCACCGGGGAGCTGTTTTTT; CDR3aa: CASSLRTSATGELFF
v_gene: TRBV4-3; abundance: NA; d_gene: NA; j_gene: TRBJ2-2; CDR3nt: TGCGCCAGCAGCCAAGACCTATTATCCCCCACCGGGGAGCTGTTTTTT; CDR3aa: CASSQDLLSPTGELFF
v_gene: TRBV7-9; abundance: NA; d_gene: NA; j_gene: TRBJ2-5; CDR3nt: TGTGCCAGTTTAAGGCAAGGGAGAGAAGGGGAGACCCAGTACTTC; CDR3aa: CASLRQGREGETQYF
v_gene: TRBV6-5; abundance: NA; d_gene: NA; j_gene: TRBJ1-4; CDR3nt: TGTGCCAGCACCGGGTCAGCAACTAATGAAAAACTGTTTTTT; CDR3aa: CASTGSATNEKLFF
v_gene: TRBV9; abundance: few; d_gene: NA; j_gene: TRBJ2-1; CDR3nt: TGTGCCAGCAGCGCAGAAGGCCTACGGGATGAGCAGTTCTTC; CDR3aa: CASSAEGLRDEQFF
v_gene: TRBV30; abundance: NA; d_gene: NA; j_gene: TRBJ1-2; CDR3nt: TGTGCCTGGAGTAGCAACTATGGCTACACCTTC; CDR3aa: CAWSSNYGYTF
v_gene: TRBV6-6; abundance: NA; d_gene: NA; j_gene: TRBJ1-4; CDR3nt: TGTGCCAGCAGACATGAACAGGGAGGTGGAGAAAAACTGTTTTTT; CDR3aa: CASRHEQGGGEKLFF
v_gene: TRBV5-1; abundance: NA; d_gene: TRBD1; j_gene: TRBJ2-5; CDR3nt: TGCGCCAGCGGAAACCCGGGACAGGATCATCAAGAGACCCAGTACTTC; CDR3aa: CASGNPGQDHQETQYF
v_gene: TRBV20-1; abundance: NA; d_gene: NA; j_gene: TRBJ2-3; CDR3nt: TGCAGTGCTAGTAACCGGGGAGGCACAGATACGCAGTATTTT; CDR3aa: CSASNRGGTDTQYF
v_gene: TRBV7-2; abundance: NA; d_gene: NA; j_gene: TRBJ2-7; CDR3nt: TGTGCCAGCAGCTTAGCGGGGCAGTATTTAGAGCAGTACTTC; CDR3aa: CASSLAGQYLEQYF
v_gene: TRBV28; abundance: NA; d_gene: TRBD1; j_gene: TRBJ1-4; CDR3nt: TGTGCCAGCAGTCCTGAGACAGGGGGCGAAGACCCTCGGGCTAATGAAAAACTGTTTTTT; CDR3aa: CASSPETGGEDPRANEKLFF
v_gene: TRBV6-2/TRBV6-3; abundance: NA; d_gene: NA; j_gene: TRBJ2-6; CDR3nt: TGTGCCAGCAGTTACCGCGGAGGGGTTATGGTGGCTGGGGCCAACGTCCTGACTTTC; CDR3aa: CASSYRGGVMVAGANVLTF
v_gene: TRBV5-5; abundance: NA; d_gene: NA; j_gene: TRBJ1-1; CDR3nt: TGTGCCAGCAGCTCCCCGGGTCGGATAGCTTTCTTT; CDR3aa: CASSSPGRIAFF
v_gene: TRBV11-2; abundance: NA; d_gene: NA; j_gene: TRBJ2-7; CDR3nt: TGTGCCAGCAGCTTAGATCCGTCATCCACCTACGAGCAGTACTTC; CDR3aa: CASSLDPSSTYEQYF
v_gene: TRBV2; abundance: once; d_gene: NA; j_gene: TRBJ1-2; CDR3nt: TGTGCCAGCAGTGAAACAGGCGAGGGACACCTACAATTC; CDR3aa: CASSETGEGHLQF
v_gene: TRBV27; abundance: NA; d_gene: NA; j_gene: TRBJ2-7; CDR3nt: TGTGCCAGCAGTTTATCGGGACTTCTCTCCTACGAGCAGTACTTC; CDR3aa: CASSLSGLLSYEQYF
v_gene: TRBV4-3; abundance: NA; d_gene: TRBD1; j_gene: TRBJ2-7; CDR3nt: TGCGCCAGCAGCCAAGAATGGGACAGGACCTACGAGCAGTACTTC; CDR3aa: CASSQEWDRTYEQYF
v_gene: TRBV7-9; abundance: once; d_gene: TRBD2; j_gene: TRBJ2-1; CDR3nt: TGTGCCAGCAGCGGCCTAGCGGGAGCTCCCAATGAGCAGTTCTTC; CDR3aa: CASSGLAGAPNEQFF
v_gene: TRBV19; abundance: few; d_gene: NA; j_gene: TRBJ1-2; CDR3nt: TGTGCCAGCGGACTCCCCCCCTCCTATGGCTACACCTTC; CDR3aa: CASGLPPSYGYTF